These 27 T cell receptor beta chains came from one sample sequenced in a study of shared clonotypes between healthy human individuals. TCRdb's table, derived via immunoSEQ multiplex PCR, lists solely in-frame clones and lacks some. The table shows approximately 720,000 clones, with 60% to 80% occurring only once. The sequencing sample was made of memory CD4+ T cells sorted from blood. The subset denotes: CD45RA-negative fraction. Every receptor here comes from a woman younger than 45 in good health.

This clone has only one observation. The chain is built from TRBV7-8 and TRBJ2-3; TRBD1 matches at 7 bases. Trimming took 5 bases from V and 4 from J; bases not matched to a gene: 9. Germline values: CDR1 SGHVS, CDR2 FQNEAQ. This CDR3 is built from 15 residues. The CDR3 DNA follows: TGTGCCAGCAGCAAAAACAGGGGTGTGCCAGATACGCAGTATTTT. Translated, it gives CASSKNRGVPDTQYF.

The genes are TRBV28 and TRBJ1-5; 7 bases align to TRBD1. Per the germline V gene, CDR1 is MDHEN and CDR2 is SYDVKM. The CDR3 covers 12 residues. V lost 11 bases to trimming and J lost 5 bases; unmatched junction nucleotides: 6. CDR3 region: CAVQGMYQPQHF. The CDR3 bases are TGTGCCGTACAGGGGATGTATCAGCCCCAGCATTTT.

The chain employs TRBV6-1 and TRBJ2-7; 8 positions agree with TRBD1. Germline CDR1 is MNHNS and CDR2 is SASEGT. The CDR3 runs 12 residues. Trimming cost V 0 bases and J 11 bases; bases outside gene matches: 3. The CDR3 here is CASSEADRVEYF. CDR3 DNA sequence: TGTGCCAGCAGTGAAGCGGACAGGGTGGAGTACTTC.

This clone came up a few times. The genes are TRBV7-3 and TRBJ1-1; 8 bases align to TRBD1. The germline V gene has CDR1 SGHTA and CDR2 FQGTGA. The CDR3 length is 14 residues. Unmatched junction bases numbered 3, after V lost 4 bases and J lost 2 bases. CDR3 DNA sequence: TGTGCCAGCAGCTCAGGGGGCCCTAACACTGAAGCTTTCTTT. Translated, it gives CASSSGGPNTEAFF.

The chain links TRBV7-7 to TRBJ2-5; D tentatively reads TRBD1 or TRBD2 (5 bases each). This CDR3 has 17 residues. V gave up 1 base and J gave up 5 bases, with 20 bases separating them. Per germline, CDR1 SSHAT and CDR2 FNYEAQ (reference sequence). Written as DNA, the CDR3 is TGTGCCAGCAGCTTAGGCTTCGGCAGGGACGACGGCGAGACCCAGTACTTC. Translation gives CASSLGFGRDDGETQYF.

This clone was seen a single time. The V call is TRBV19, the J call TRBJ1-2; 9 bases match TRBD1. V shed 5 bases and J 0 bases; nucleotides not matched to a gene: 10. Germline CDR1 and CDR2: LNHDA and SQIVND (reference sequence). This CDR3 comprises 17 residues. The CDR3 DNA reads as TGTGCCAGTAGTGTCCGGGACAGGGAACGAGCTAACTATGGCTACACCTTC. It yields the protein CASSVRDRERANYGYTF. Full variable domain (remainder filled in from reference TRBV19 and TRBJ1-2): DGGITQSPKYLFRKEGQNVTLSCEQNLNHDAMYWYRQDPGQGLRLIYYSQIVNDFQKGDIAEGYSVSREKKESFPLTVTSAQKNPTAFYLCASSVRDRERANYGYTFGSGTRLTVV.

This clone occurred a few times. CDR3 sequence reads: CAAQGMSSYNEQFF. The CDR3 DNA follows: TGTGCCGCCCAGGGGATGAGCTCCTACAATGAGCAGTTCTTC. V gene TRBV2 combines with J gene TRBJ2-1; weak D call: TRBD1 (6 bases). V was cut by 11 bases and J by 0 bases, with 14 bases left in between. The germline V gene has CDR1 SNHLY and CDR2 FYNNEI. The CDR3 is 14 amino acids.

The J gene is TRBJ2-2, the V gene TRBV4-1; 9 nucleotides align to TRBD1. This CDR3 has 16 amino acids. Trimming took 4 bases from V and 5 from J; bases not matched to a gene: 8. Germline CDR1 is MGHRA and CDR2 is YSYEKL. The CDR3 spells CASSPARTGETGELFF. As DNA, the CDR3 is TGCGCCAGCAGCCCCGCGAGGACAGGGGAAACCGGGGAGCTGTTTTTT.

The chain combines TRBV14 with TRBJ1-1; unclear D gene. V lost 8 bases and J 1 base, leaving 8 bases between the germline ends. This CDR3 region has 12 residues. Germline V gene sequence: CDR1 SGHDN, CDR2 FVKESK. The CDR3 region has the DNA TGTGCCAGCCATAATGGGAACACTGAAGCTTTCTTT. Protein sequence: CASHNGNTEAFF.

This chain connects TRBV28 to TRBJ1-2; 7 bases fit TRBD1. Germline V gene sequence: CDR1 MDHEN, CDR2 SYDVKM. V shed 8 bases and J 4 bases; nucleotides not matched to a gene: 10. This CDR3 region has 14 residues. CDR3 amino acids: CASGTGTVLYGYTF. As DNA, the CDR3 is TGTGCCAGCGGAACCGGGACAGTCCTCTATGGCTACACCTTC.

The V gene is TRBV11-2, the J gene TRBJ2-3; D may be TRBD2 (5 bases). The CDR3 is 17 residues long. Germline V lookup: CDR1 SGHAT, CDR2 FQNNGV. V gave up 5 bases and J gave up 0 bases, with 18 bases separating them. The chain's CDR3 is CASSLLSGGASTDTQYF. Here the CDR3 DNA reads TGTGCCAGCAGCCTTCTCAGCGGTGGCGCTAGCACAGATACGCAGTATTTT.

The chain is built from TRBV6-5 and TRBJ1-2; tentative D call: TRBD1 (5 bases). CDR1 is MNHEY and CDR2 is SVGAGI in the germline V gene. The V gene lost 8 bases and the J gene lost 8 bases, with 18 bases spanning the gap. The CDR3 sequence is 13 residues long. In DNA form, the CDR3 reads TGTGCCAGCTCATCGCCGGGGCTGGGAGGCTACACCTTC. This sequence encodes CASSSPGLGGYTF.

This chain joins TRBV28 and TRBJ2-1; 7 bases match TRBD2. The CDR3 contains 15 residues. Germline V gene sequence: CDR1 MDHEN, CDR2 SYDVKM. Trimming removed 7 bases from V and 5 bases from J; junction bases left unmatched: 11. The CDR3 nucleotides are TGTGCCAGCACCCCTCCTAGCGGCCGTCACAATGAGCAGTTCTTC. Protein: CASTPPSGRHNEQFF.

The rearrangement links TRBV2 to TRBJ2-3; possible D gene TRBD1, 5 bases. This CDR3 contains 14 residues. The germline CDR1 and CDR2 sequences are SNHLY and FYNNEI. V was shortened by 6 bases and J by 1 base, with 11 bases between the two germline ends. CDR3 sequence: CASSNRQRTDTQYF. CDR3 DNA: TGTGCCAGCAGCAACAGACAGCGCACAGATACGCAGTATTTT.

This chain uses TRBV7-9 with TRBJ2-3, with D perhaps matching TRBD2 (6 bases). In germline, CDR1 is SEHNR, CDR2 FQNEAQ (reference sequence). Trimming removed 5 bases from V and 5 bases from J, with 8 bases in between. This CDR3 is 12 amino acids long. CDR3 bases: TGTGCCAGCAGCCGACTAGGAGATACGCAGTATTTT. This encodes CASSRLGDTQYF.

V gene TRBV5-1 combines with J gene TRBJ2-6; the D gene is possibly TRBD2 (6 bases). This CDR3 has 16 residues. Germline assignment: CDR1 SGHRS and CDR2 YFSETQ. V lost 4 bases to trimming and J lost 7 bases, with 18 bases between them. The CDR3 DNA reads as TGCGCCAGCAGCGGGGAGGCAGGCGCGGGAGCCAACGTCCTGACTTTC. This gives the protein CASSGEAGAGANVLTF.

The chain recombines TRBV5-1 with TRBJ2-2; TRBD1 matches 9 bases. Trimming cost V 4 bases and J 5 bases; bases outside gene matches: 12. This CDR3 spans 17 amino acids. Germline V gives CDR1 SGHRS, CDR2 YFSETQ. The CDR3 nucleotides read TGCGCCAGCAGCGCGAGGCCGGGACAGGGAAGGACCGGGGAGCTGTTTTTT. Translated: CASSARPGQGRTGELFF. The full variable domain, with the rest looked up from reference TRBV5-1 and TRBJ2-2, is KAGVTQTPRYLIKTRGQQVTLSCSPISGHRSVSWYQQTPGQGLQFLFEYFSETQRNKGNFPGRFSGRQFSNSRSEMNVSTLELGDSALYLCASSARPGQGRTGELFFGEGSRLTVL.

This chain joins TRBV6-5 and TRBJ2-3, with TRBD1 matching over 8 bases. Germline V gene data show CDR1 as MNHEY and CDR2 as SVGAGI. V shed 9 bases, J shed 1 base, and the junction held 3 bases outside the gene matches. The CDR3 sequence is 13 residues long. CDR3 sequence reads: CASKTGGTDTQYF. The CDR3 nucleotides are TGTGCCAGTAAGACAGGGGGCACAGATACGCAGTATTTT.

This clone was seen just once. V usage is TRBV18 and J usage is TRBJ1-1; weak D call: TRBD1 (6 bases). In germline, CDR1 is KGHSH, CDR2 LQKENI. The CDR3 is 15 amino acids. Trimming left V 3 bases short and J 2 bases short, with 13 bases between. CDR3 in DNA: TGTGCCAGCTCACCGGGGCCACAGGGTAACACTGAAGCTTTCTTT. It translates to CASSPGPQGNTEAFF. The full variable domain, its missing parts supplied by reference TRBV18 and TRBJ1-1, is NAGVMQNPRHLVRRRGQEARLRCSPMKGHSHVYWYRQLPEEGLKFMVYLQKENIIDESGMPKERFSAEFPKEGPSILRIQQVVRGDSAAYFCASSPGPQGNTEAFFGQGTRLTVV.

The chain recombines TRBV6-6 with TRBJ1-4; D possibly corresponds to TRBD1 (6 bases). V lost 0 bases, J lost 12 bases, and 17 bases lay in between. This CDR3 has 15 amino acids. Per the germline V gene, CDR1 is MNHNY and CDR2 is SVGAGI (reference sequence). Written as DNA, the CDR3 is TGTGCCAGCAGTTACTCTGGGGGGCGGGTTGAGGAACTGTTTTTT. Amino acids: CASSYSGGRVEELFF.

The chain carries TRBV30 and TRBJ1-2; D not resolved. Germline CDR1 and CDR2: GTSNPN and SVGIG (reference sequence). This CDR3 spans 11 amino acids. The V end was cut by 2 bases, the J end by 3 bases, with 4 bases between. CDR3 nucleotide sequence: TGTGCCTGGAGTTGGGACTATGGCTACACCTTC. Translated, it gives CAWSWDYGYTF.

Remarks on this clone: The same CDR3 can be traced to other DNA sequences in this sample. This chain joins TRBV5-1 and TRBJ2-1, with 9 bases aligning to TRBD1. The CDR3 covers 14 residues. V was pared by 0 bases and J by 7 bases, with 2 bases of the junction left unmatched. Germline V gene sequence: CDR1 SGHRS, CDR2 YFSETQ. The CDR3 is CASSLGTGDNEQFF. In DNA form, the CDR3 reads TGCGCCAGCAGCTTGGGGACAGGGGATAATGAGCAGTTCTTC.

Comments on this clone: A much larger clone lies one base from this, so it may be a read error. This sample includes further DNA sequences coding for the same CDR3. The rearrangement uses TRBV15 and TRBJ2-2; tentatively, D is TRBD1 (5 bases). V lost 0 bases, J lost 5 bases, and 16 bases lay in between. This CDR3 spans 17 amino acids. Germline V gene lookup returns CDR1 LNHNV and CDR2 YYDKDF (reference sequence). In DNA, the CDR3 is TGTGCCACCAGCAGAGATGAAGCCAGGGTTGGGACCGGGGAGCTGTTTTTT. Protein: CATSRDEARVGTGELFF.

The rearrangement uses TRBV21-1 and TRBJ1-4; the table names TRBD1, a call not compared with the DNA. TRBV21-1 is a pseudogene segment. This CDR3 spans 19 amino acids. CDR3 coding DNA: TGTGCCAGCAGCAAATTAGGAATGGGCGGGACAGGGGGCCGTCGAAAACTGTTTTTT. Amino acids: CASSKLGMGGTGGRRKLFF.

This clone was seen many times. The J gene is TRBJ2-7, the V gene TRBV6-1; 7 bases are a match to TRBD2. The J segment lost 0 bases and the V segment lost 2 bases, leaving 4 bases of the junction unmatched. The V gene's germline CDR1 is MNHNS and CDR2 SASEGT. CDR3 length: 15 amino acids. The CDR3 DNA follows: TGTGCCAGCAGTGAACCTAGCGGTAGCTCCTACGAGCAGTACTTC. It translates to CASSEPSGSSYEQYF.

This sequence joins TRBV27 and TRBJ1-4; 9 nucleotides match TRBD1. The CDR3 has 14 amino acids. V trimming: 6 bases; J trimming: 7 bases; junction bases outside the gene matches: 6. Per germline, CDR1 MNHEY and CDR2 SMNVEV (reference sequence). The CDR3 loop is CASRSDRGVEKLFF. The CDR3 nucleotides are TGTGCCAGCAGGAGCGACAGGGGGGTTGAAAAACTGTTTTTT. Combining the CDR3 with reference TRBV27 and TRBJ1-4 gives the whole variable domain EAQVTQNPRYLITVTGKKLTVTCSQNMNHEYMSWYRQDPGLGLRQIYYSMNVEVTDKGDVPEGYKVSRKEKRNFPLILESPSPNQTSLYFCASRSDRGVEKLFFGSGTQLSVL.

This clone was recorded once. The V call is TRBV18, the J call TRBJ1-5; D unresolved. The CDR3 runs to 14 residues. The V end was cut by 0 bases, the J end by 3 bases, with 6 bases between. The germline V gene has CDR1 KGHSH and CDR2 LQKENI. The CDR3 reads CASSPPGHNQPQHF. In nucleotides, the CDR3 is TGTGCCAGCTCACCACCGGGTCACAATCAGCCCCAGCATTTT. The whole variable domain, filled in from reference TRBV18 and TRBJ1-5, reads NAGVMQNPRHLVRRRGQEARLRCSPMKGHSHVYWYRQLPEEGLKFMVYLQKENIIDESGMPKERFSAEFPKEGPSILRIQQVVRGDSAAYFCASSPPGHNQPQHFGDGTRLSIL.